This T cell receptor (beta chain) comes out of a study of blood T cell repertoires in COVID-19. Study as a whole: T cells, B-cell-depleted T cells, or PBMCs provided the cDNA or gDNA that served as material.

CDR3 length: 14 amino acids. Trimming pared 3 bases from V and 4 bases from J, leaving 13 bases between. Per germline, CDR1 SGDLS and CDR2 YYNGEE. The data were produced by immunoSEQ multiplex PCR, yet TCRdb's version contains in-frame clones alone and is incomplete. The sample includes over 250,000 clones, about 89% of them seen just once. The sample taken for sequencing was peripheral blood. The chain joins TRBV9 to TRBJ1-1; D remains ambiguous. The clonotype was recovered from a man in his forties who had recovered from COVID-19. In DNA form, the CDR3 reads TGTGCCAGCAGCGCCTGGGAGGGAGCCACTGAAGCTTTCTTT. It is translated as CASSAWEGATEAFF.